This TCR beta chain was identified in a study of T cells expressing NK-cell markers. No DNA is given; TCRdb re-called the 5' RACE reads and lists each CDR3 protein once. The sample is made up of around 550,000 distinct CDR3 sequences, and the top ten hold 3% to 4.5% of it. The CDR3 is made up of 14 amino acids. Germline loops: CDR1 SEHNR, CDR2 FQNEAQ (reference sequence). This TCR was sampled from a young man in good health. The source material was blood T cells: a sorted CD56 or NKG2C T cell subset, CD4+ or CD8+ T cells, or bulk PBMC T cells (not recorded which). The chain employs TRBV7-9 and TRBJ1-2; TCRdb lists TRBD1, though no DNA is available to test this call. The CDR3 loop is CASSFRDTGDGYTF.